This T cell receptor (beta chain) was captured in a study of T cell responses to AZD1222 COVID-19 vaccine. General study results and limits: Of the AZD1222 recipients, only six were seropositive at baseline. Spike-specific TCRs gained breadth and depth after people received two AZD1222 doses. Mostly white British, mostly female donors; authors suggested clonal diversity may be underestimated.

A remark on this clone: Its target is unknown.

Using immunoSEQ multiplex PCR, the repertoire was profiled, and TCRdb retains in-frame clones only, with some absent. The sample has 110,000 to 150,000 clones, approximately 83% seen once. The origin of this receptor is an adult in good health. The material sequenced was peripheral blood, taken on day 0 of AZD1222 vaccination.

The CDR3 spells CASSLALGPQHF. CDR3 bases: TGTGCCAGCAGCTTAGCTCTCGGGCCCCAGCATTTT. The chain has TRBV7-2 and TRBJ1-5; no reliable D call. Trimming cost V 0 bases and J 9 bases, with 6 bases left between them. The CDR3 covers 12 residues. Germline CDR1 reads SGHTA; CDR2 reads FQGNSA.